What follows are 25 T cell receptor beta chains derived from one specimen sequenced in a study of CD8 T cells in ankylosing spondylitis. Regarding the study as a whole: The study identified a TCR beta motif of several highly homologous variants that appeared characteristic of ankylosing spondylitis blood.

TCRdb reprocessed the 5' RACE reads via MiXCR and lists one record per CDR3 protein. The repertoire holds more than 250,000 distinct CDR3 sequences, with 6.5% to 10% as singletons. These receptors have no known antigen. The sequencing sample was made of blood, either unsorted or a sorted T cell fraction (not recorded which). These receptors were taken from a male donor with ankylosing spondylitis.

There are a few counts of this clonotype. The chain uses TRBV5-1 and TRBJ1-1; D remains unclear. CDR1 is SGHRS, CDR2 YFSETQ, per germline. V lost 4 bases to trimming and J lost 4 bases, with 17 bases between them. This CDR3 has 15 residues. CDR3 sequence reads: CASSGSKEGSTEAFF. DNA of the CDR3: TGCGCCAGCAGCGGATCCAAAGAAGGGTCCACTGAAGCTTTCTTT.

V gene TRBV6-5 combines with J gene TRBJ2-6, with D possibly matching TRBD1 (6 bases). Germline-derived CDR1 and CDR2 are MNHEY and SVGAGI. There are 15 residues in the CDR3. With 2 bases removed from V and 2 bases from J, the gap between germline ends came to 7 bases. Here the CDR3 reads CASSYNRAGANVLTF. DNA for the CDR3: TGTGCCAGCAGTTACAACAGGGCTGGGGCCAACGTCCTGACTTTC.

This clonotype came up a few times. The rearrangement links TRBV5-4 to TRBJ1-3, with D unresolved. V was trimmed by 3 bases and J by 0 bases, leaving 16 bases between them. This CDR3 has 17 amino acids. Per the germline V gene, CDR1 is SGHNT and CDR2 is YYREEE (reference sequence). This CDR3 reads CASSSWPRVNSGNTIYF. Here the CDR3 DNA reads TGTGCCAGCAGCTCTTGGCCGAGAGTCAACTCTGGAAACACCATATATTTT.

This sequence joins TRBV2 and TRBJ1-2; 9 nucleotides agree with TRBD1. CDR1 SNHLY and CDR2 FYNNEI come from the germline V gene. With V trimmed by 4 bases and J by 6 bases, 3 bases remained unmatched. The CDR3 is 13 amino acids. CDR3 region: CASSVDRGDGYTF. In DNA form, the CDR3 reads TGTGCCAGCAGTGTAGACAGGGGGGATGGCTACACCTTC.

With respect to this clonotype: A much larger clonotype is one base distant, so this may be a read error. The V and J genes are TRBV11-1 and TRBJ2-1, with TRBD2 matching 7 bases. From germline, CDR1 is SGHAT and CDR2 FQDESV (reference sequence). The CDR3 contains 18 residues. V lost 4 bases, J lost 9 bases, and 21 bases stayed unmatched. CDR3: CASSSLVALGGSRGEQFF. CDR3 bases: TGTGCCAGCAGCTCATTGGTCGCCCTTGGCGGGAGTCGGGGTGAGCAGTTCTTC.

V is TRBV7-8 and J is TRBJ1-5, with D perhaps TRBD1 (5 bases). Trimming took off 5 bases at V and 2 bases at J, with 16 bases between the two ends. Germline V gives CDR1 SGHVS, CDR2 FQNEAQ. This CDR3 spans 16 amino acids. This CDR3 reads CASSLPLGPRNQPQHF. The CDR3, as DNA: TGTGCCAGCAGCCTGCCATTGGGACCGCGCAATCAGCCCCAGCATTTT.

V and J are TRBV12-3 or TRBV12-4 and TRBJ2-1; D call uncertain. The V gene lost 3 bases and the J gene lost 2 bases, with 11 bases spanning the gap. The CDR3 extends over 15 amino acids. The CDR3 spells CASSFQAGAYNEQFF. The CDR3 DNA follows: TGTGCCAGCAGTTTTCAGGCCGGAGCCTACAATGAGCAGTTCTTC.

The rearrangement joins TRBV19 to TRBJ1-4; D gene unclear. Trimming stripped 1 base from V and 4 bases from J, with 16 bases between. Looked up from germline, CDR1 is LNHDA and CDR2 is SQIVND (reference sequence). The CDR3 length is 17 residues. The chain's CDR3 is CASSIGRLGFLNEKLFF. The CDR3, as DNA: TGTGCCAGTAGTATAGGCCGTCTCGGGTTTCTTAATGAAAAACTGTTTTTT.

This clonotype was seen at least ten times. The J gene is TRBJ2-1, the V gene TRBV12-3 or TRBV12-4; 8 nucleotides align to TRBD1. This CDR3 has 12 amino acids. V trimming: 5 bases; J trimming: 12 bases; junction bases outside the gene matches: 6. The CDR3 reads CASSVQGGWQFF. DNA for the CDR3: TGTGCCAGCAGTGTACAGGGGGGTTGGCAGTTCTTC.

The chain joins TRBV7-2 to TRBJ1-4; TRBD1 agrees at 12 bases. Germline V gene sequence: CDR1 SGHTA, CDR2 FQGNSA. Trimming took 5 bases from V and 8 from J; bases not matched to a gene: 9. The CDR3 contains 16 residues. This CDR3 reads CASSPRGDRGREKLFF. The DNA for the CDR3 is TGTGCCAGCAGCCCGCGAGGGGACAGGGGGCGAGAAAAACTGTTTTTT.

The rearrangement links TRBV28 to TRBJ2-1; D perhaps matches TRBD2 (7 bases). CDR3 length equals 16 residues. Deletions cut 2 bases from V and 0 bases from J, with 11 bases between. Germline lookup yields CDR1 MDHEN and CDR2 SYDVKM. CDR3 sequence: CASSLGGDISYNEQFF. The CDR3 nucleotides read TGTGCCAGCAGTTTAGGGGGGGACATCTCCTACAATGAGCAGTTCTTC.

This clonotype was recorded a few times. In DNA form, the CDR3 reads TGTGCCAGCACCTCGAGTCGGAGTGTCTCCTACAATGAGCAGTTCTTC. It translates to CASTSSRSVSYNEQFF. V is TRBV7-8 and J is TRBJ2-1; D is ambiguous. V was shortened by 7 bases and J by 0 bases, with 16 bases between the two germline ends. Germline values: CDR1 SGHVS, CDR2 FQNEAQ. The CDR3 has 16 amino acids.

This clonotype was found many times. The chain recombines TRBV24-1 with TRBJ2-1; 12 bases fit TRBD2. Germline V lookup: CDR1 KGHDR, CDR2 SFDVKD. The CDR3 is made up of 16 amino acids. Losses at the gene ends were 9 bases for V and 3 bases for J; bases not matched to a gene: 8. CDR3 residues: CATRGGTSGLYNEQFF. CDR3 nucleotide sequence: TGTGCCACCCGGGGGGGGACTAGCGGGCTCTACAATGAGCAGTTCTTC.

This clonotype was counted between two and nine times. This chain links TRBV12-3 or TRBV12-4 with TRBJ2-3, with 10 bases that match TRBD2. The CDR3 is 15 amino acids. V lost 6 bases, J lost 0 bases, and 3 bases stayed unmatched. As DNA, the CDR3 is TGTGCCAGCAGGAAACTAGCGGGAAGCACAGATACGCAGTATTTT. This codes for CASRKLAGSTDTQYF.

The CDR3 loop reads CGPGVQPQHF. The CDR3 DNA is TGTGGTCCAGGGGTTCAGCCCCAGCATTTT. The chain links TRBV21-1 to TRBJ1-5; the table's TRBD1 call for D was not verified on the DNA. TRBV21-1 is a known pseudogene. The CDR3 has 10 residues.

This clonotype has a count of ten or more. The chain recombines TRBV20-1 with TRBJ2-5, with TRBD1 matching 8 bases. J gave up 1 base and V 6 bases, and 10 bases lay outside the gene matches. Germline CDR1 reads DFQATT; CDR2 reads SNEGSKA (reference sequence). The CDR3 spans 15 residues. The CDR3 DNA is TGCAGTGCACTAACGGCAGGGGGCTTCCAAGAGACCCAGTACTTC. It translates to CSALTAGGFQETQYF.

This clonotype was seen a few times. V is TRBV20-1 and J is TRBJ2-1; no clear D. The CDR3 extends over 14 amino acids. Trimming cost V 1 base and J 6 bases, with 13 bases left between them. Germline CDR1 is DFQATT and CDR2 is SNEGSKA (reference sequence). The CDR3 region is CSARVPDRVNEQFF. The DNA of the CDR3 is TGCAGTGCTAGAGTACCGGATAGGGTCAATGAGCAGTTCTTC.

This clonotype was detected a few times. This chain uses TRBV5-1 with TRBJ1-2; a weak D match, TRBD1 (5 bases). This CDR3 comprises 14 residues. Looked up from germline, CDR1 is SGHRS and CDR2 is YFSETQ. Trimming removed 0 bases from V and 5 bases from J, with 11 bases in between. CDR3: CASSLGDKGYGYTF. The CDR3 DNA sequence: TGCGCCAGCAGCTTGGGAGATAAGGGGTATGGCTACACCTTC. The whole variable domain, remainder taken from reference TRBV5-1 and TRBJ1-2, is KAGVTQTPRYLIKTRGQQVTLSCSPISGHRSVSWYQQTPGQGLQFLFEYFSETQRNKGNFPGRFSGRQFSNSRSEMNVSTLELGDSALYLCASSLGDKGYGYTFGSGTRLTVV.

The chain combines TRBV7-9 with TRBJ2-6, with D tentatively TRBD1 (6 bases). Trimming removed 9 bases from V and 0 bases from J, with 15 bases in between. Looked up from germline, CDR1 is SEHNR and CDR2 is FQNEAQ (reference sequence). This CDR3 contains 16 residues. The CDR3 DNA follows: TGTGCCAGAACCAAATTACAGGGCTCTGGGGCCAACGTCCTGACTTTC. Its translation is CARTKLQGSGANVLTF.

This clonotype has at least ten counts. J is TRBJ2-7 and V is TRBV28; tentatively, D is TRBD1 (5 bases). CDR1 is MDHEN, CDR2 SYDVKM, per germline. V was cut by 2 bases and J by 4 bases, with 12 bases left in between. The CDR3 contains 14 residues. CDR3 sequence reads: CASSLRGRLYEQYF. Written as DNA, the CDR3 is TGTGCCAGCAGTTTAAGGGGCAGGCTTTACGAGCAGTACTTC. The whole variable domain, filled in from reference TRBV28 and TRBJ2-7, reads DVKVTQSSRYLVKRTGEKVFLECVQDMDHENMFWYRQDPGLGLRLIYFSYDVKMKEKGDIPEGYSVSREKKERFSLILESASTNQTSMYLCASSLRGRLYEQYFGPGTRLTVT.

This clonotype was seen only a few times. This rearrangement joins TRBV3-1 to TRBJ2-3; D may be TRBD2 (6 bases). The length of the CDR3 is 15 residues. Trimming shortened V by 5 bases and J by 1 base, and 13 bases separated the two germline ends. CDR1 LGHDT and CDR2 YNNKEL come from the germline V gene (reference sequence). The DNA for the CDR3 is TGTGCCAGCAGCTTGAGACAGCGGGGCACAGATACGCAGTATTTT. It is translated as CASSLRQRGTDTQYF.

This clonotype was counted at least ten times. This chain uses TRBV5-1 with TRBJ2-7; D gene unclear. V lost 0 bases and J lost 12, with 13 bases in between. This CDR3 contains 12 residues. Germline V CDR1 and CDR2: SGHRS, YFSETQ. The chain's CDR3 is CASSLEGGIGYF. CDR3 DNA sequence: TGCGCCAGCAGCTTGGAAGGTGGGATCGGGTACTTC.

This clonotype turned up a few times. The chain combines TRBV11-2 with TRBJ2-3; 12 nucleotides agree with TRBD2. Trimming removed 4 bases from V and 5 bases from J; junction bases left unmatched: 7. The CDR3 is 16 residues long. Germline CDR1 and CDR2: SGHAT and FQNNGV. CDR3 protein: CASSYGLAGIGDTQYF. The CDR3 DNA follows: TGTGCCAGCAGCTACGGACTAGCGGGGATCGGAGATACGCAGTATTTT.

This clonotype showed up many times. The chain recombines TRBV5-1 with TRBJ2-5, with 8 bases lining up with TRBD2. Germline V CDR1 and CDR2: SGHRS, YFSETQ. With 2 bases clipped from V and 2 bases from J, the junction kept 8 bases outside the gene matches. This CDR3 has 16 residues. CDR3: CASSLGGGRPQETQYF. The CDR3 DNA follows: TGCGCCAGCAGCTTAGGAGGCGGGAGGCCTCAAGAGACCCAGTACTTC.

This clonotype has only a few counts. CDR3 sequence: CATSRARLLDNEQFF. The CDR3 DNA reads TGTGCCACCAGCAGAGCAAGACTCCTGGACAATGAGCAGTTCTTC. This rearrangement joins TRBV15 to TRBJ2-1; no clear D. V gave up 1 base and J gave up 5 bases, with 12 bases separating them. The CDR3 has 15 amino acids. From germline, CDR1 is LNHNV and CDR2 YYDKDF (reference sequence).